The rows below give T cell receptor beta chains drawn from one sample of a study of blood T cell repertoires in COVID-19. The assay was immunoSEQ multiplex PCR, and TCRdb's table has in-frame clones only and misses some. The sample has approximately 60,000 clones, 85% to 90% seen once; the top ten hold 3% to 3.5%. Sequencing was performed on peripheral blood. The origin of the receptors is a man aged 50 to 59 with active COVID-19. Each CDR3 is given with its conserved first and last residue. A D gene is named only where the DNA matches it firmly. Clone size is not always given. Where it is, it says once, few, many or a class for expanded clones.

clone_size: NA
d_call: NA
v_call: TRBV25-1
j_call: TRBJ2-3
cdr3_aa: CASSNGDTQYF
cdr3_nt: TGTGCCAGCAGTAACGGGGATACGCAGTATTTT

clone_size: few
d_call: TRBD1
v_call: TRBV5-6
j_call: TRBJ1-4
cdr3_aa: CASSSYQGVSTNEKLFF
cdr3_nt: TGTGCCAGCAGCTCTTATCAGGGGGTATCAACTAATGAAAAACTGTTTTTT

clone_size: NA
d_call: TRBD2
v_call: TRBV18
j_call: TRBJ2-3
cdr3_aa: CASSPSSGGAKHTQYF
cdr3_nt: TGTGCCAGCTCACCATCCAGCGGGGGGGCCAAGCATACGCAGTATTTT

clone_size: NA
d_call: NA
v_call: TRBV19
j_call: TRBJ1-1
cdr3_aa: CASSTTASRGRFTEAFF
cdr3_nt: TGTGCCAGTAGTACCACCGCCAGCAGGGGCAGGTTCACTGAAGCTTTCTTT

clone_size: NA
d_call: NA
v_call: TRBV5-1
j_call: TRBJ2-1
cdr3_aa: CASRTEPGIAEGVFF
cdr3_nt: TGCGCCAGCAGAACCGAGCCGGGCATAGCAGAGGGTGTGTTCTTC

clone_size: NA
d_call: TRBD1
v_call: TRBV28
j_call: TRBJ2-7
cdr3_aa: CASSRTGTGFYEQYF
cdr3_nt: TGTGCCAGCAGCCGAACCGGGACAGGGTTCTACGAGCAGTACTTC

clone_size: NA
d_call: NA
v_call: TRBV28
j_call: TRBJ2-5
cdr3_aa: CASSLPRQVHETQYF
cdr3_nt: TGTGCCAGCAGTTTACCGAGACAGGTACACGAGACCCAGTACTTC

clone_size: NA
d_call: NA
v_call: TRBV6-5
j_call: TRBJ2-7
cdr3_aa: CASSYSNLGSYEQYF
cdr3_nt: TGTGCCAGCAGTTACTCGAATTTAGGGAGCTACGAGCAGTACTTC

clone_size: NA
d_call: NA
v_call: TRBV6-5
j_call: TRBJ2-7
cdr3_aa: CASGSGYEQYF
cdr3_nt: TGTGCCAGCGGATCAGGGTACGAGCAGTACTTC

clone_size: NA
d_call: NA
v_call: TRBV28
j_call: TRBJ2-7
cdr3_aa: CASSLSRGAYEQYF
cdr3_nt: TGTGCCAGCAGTTTATCCCGCGGGGCCTACGAGCAGTACTTC

clone_size: few
d_call: TRBD2
v_call: TRBV5-1
j_call: TRBJ2-7
cdr3_aa: CASSVLAGVKSYEQYF
cdr3_nt: TGCGCCAGCAGCGTACTCGCGGGAGTGAAATCCTACGAGCAGTACTTC

clone_size: few
d_call: NA
v_call: TRBV3-1/TRBV3-2
j_call: TRBJ1-1
cdr3_aa: CASSQIRDYGTEAFF
cdr3_nt: TGTGCCAGCAGCCAAATCCGGGATTACGGCACTGAAGCTTTCTTT

clone_size: NA
d_call: NA
v_call: TRBV4-1
j_call: TRBJ2-5
cdr3_aa: CASSQGYMGAQETQYF
cdr3_nt: TGCGCCAGCAGCCAAGGGTACATGGGGGCTCAAGAGACCCAGTACTTC

clone_size: once
d_call: TRBD2
v_call: TRBV5-1
j_call: TRBJ2-7
cdr3_aa: CASSSRTSGGSYEQYF
cdr3_nt: TGCGCCAGCAGCTCTAGGACTAGCGGGGGCTCCTACGAGCAGTACTTC

clone_size: NA
d_call: NA
v_call: TRBV4-3
j_call: TRBJ2-3
cdr3_aa: CASSPNYLSTDTQYF
cdr3_nt: TGCGCCAGCAGCCCCAACTACCTTAGCACAGATACGCAGTATTTT

clone_size: few
d_call: TRBD1
v_call: TRBV19
j_call: TRBJ2-1
cdr3_aa: CASSIVWGQGYNEQFF
cdr3_nt: TGTGCCAGTAGTATAGTTTGGGGACAGGGGTACAATGAGCAGTTCTTC

clone_size: NA
d_call: NA
v_call: TRBV28
j_call: TRBJ2-7
cdr3_aa: CASRRGGGYEQYF
cdr3_nt: TGTGCCAGCAGGAGGGGGGGAGGCTACGAGCAGTACTTC

clone_size: few
d_call: NA
v_call: TRBV7-9
j_call: TRBJ1-2
cdr3_aa: CASSLGLGLIGGYTF
cdr3_nt: TGTGCCAGCAGCTTAGGTCTGGGGCTTATAGGTGGCTACACCTTC

clone_size: NA
d_call: NA
v_call: TRBV18
j_call: TRBJ2-3
cdr3_aa: CASSPPTGSTDTQYF
cdr3_nt: TGTGCCAGCTCACCACCAACAGGGAGCACAGATACGCAGTATTTT

clone_size: NA
d_call: NA
v_call: TRBV7-2
j_call: TRBJ2-7
cdr3_aa: CASSPDFPATYEQYF
cdr3_nt: TGTGCCAGCAGCCCTGATTTTCCCGCTACCTACGAGCAGTACTTC

clone_size: NA
d_call: NA
v_call: TRBV7-2
j_call: TRBJ2-7
cdr3_aa: CASSLRYGGQLYEQYF
cdr3_nt: TGTGCCAGCAGCTTACGTTACGGGGGACAGCTCTACGAGCAGTACTTC

clone_size: NA
d_call: TRBD1
v_call: TRBV7-9
j_call: TRBJ1-1
cdr3_aa: CASSWGTGWNTEAFF
cdr3_nt: TGTGCCAGCAGCTGGGGGACAGGGTGGAACACTGAAGCTTTCTTT

clone_size: NA
d_call: TRBD2
v_call: TRBV10-3
j_call: TRBJ2-7
cdr3_aa: CAISGTRHTEQYF
cdr3_nt: TGTGCCATCAGTGGGACTAGGCATACCGAGCAGTACTTC

clone_size: NA
d_call: NA
v_call: TRBV9
j_call: TRBJ1-1
cdr3_aa: CASSPSGEYTEAFF
cdr3_nt: TGTGCCAGCAGCCCCTCAGGGGAGTACACTGAAGCTTTCTTT

clone_size: NA
d_call: NA
v_call: TRBV6-5
j_call: TRBJ1-2
cdr3_aa: CASKDGGGYTF
cdr3_nt: TGTGCCAGCAAAGACGGGGGAGGCTACACCTTC

clone_size: NA
d_call: NA
v_call: TRBV4-1
j_call: TRBJ1-3
cdr3_aa: CASSQKGAGGTLSSGNTIYF
cdr3_nt: TGCGCCAGCAGCCAAAAGGGCGCCGGGGGGACGTTGAGCTCTGGAAACACCATATATTTT

clone_size: NA
d_call: TRBD2
v_call: TRBV12-5
j_call: TRBJ2-3
cdr3_aa: CASARRAGDTDTQYF
cdr3_nt: TGTGCTAGTGCCAGGAGGGCGGGGGACACAGATACGCAGTATTTT

clone_size: NA
d_call: NA
v_call: TRBV3-1/TRBV3-2
j_call: TRBJ2-3
cdr3_aa: CASTFGGAGDTQYF
cdr3_nt: TGTGCCAGCACCTTCGGAGGGGCGGGAGATACGCAGTATTTT

clone_size: medium-sized
d_call: TRBD2
v_call: TRBV4-2
j_call: TRBJ2-7
cdr3_aa: CASSQRDGGAYEQYF
cdr3_nt: TGTGCCAGCAGCCAAAGGGACGGGGGGGCTTACGAGCAGTACTTC